This T cell receptor beta chain was documented in a study of blood T cell repertoires in COVID-19. Cohort assignment relied on participant-reported clinical history. Someone with COVID-19 had been met by exposed participants within 2 weeks before study entry. Some clones are missing from TCRdb's copy, which holds only in-frame ones; the method was immunoSEQ multiplex PCR. Of nearly 250,000 clones listed, 85% to 90% are singletons. With 2 bases removed from V and 12 bases from J, the gap between germline ends came to 10 bases. CDR1 is SNHLY and CDR2 is FYNNEI in the germline V gene. This CDR3 spans 11 amino acids.

The TCR originated in a man aged 50-60 years who had been exposed to COVID-19. The sample consisted of PBMCs or T cells enriched from blood (not recorded which). The V call is TRBV2, the J call TRBJ1-1; maybe TRBD1 (6 bases). The CDR3 spells CASSESGETFF. The CDR3 DNA reads TGTGCCAGCAGTGAATCAGGGGAAACTTTCTTT.